This T cell receptor beta chain came from a study of blood T cell repertoires in COVID-19. Looking at the study overall: The analysed material was cDNA or gDNA that came from T cells, B-cell-depleted T cells, or PBMCs.

The germline V gene has CDR1 SSHAT and CDR2 FNYEAQ (reference sequence). The CDR3 has 17 residues. This clone was recorded once. A junction end diverges from the germline sequence, so it may reflect a read error. Authors' processing steps: Reference gene primer amplification gave nucleated cell count estimates. Data came from immunoSEQ multiplex PCR; TCRdb stores just in-frame clones and leaves some out. V, J and clone size reflect that table, while D and trimming were determined from the DNA. In the table there are roughly 90,000 clones, about 80% of which are singletons. This chain uses TRBV7-7 with TRBJ2-2, with 8 positions matching TRBD2. The specimen was peripheral blood. The TCR originated in a human donor in a cohort sampled during active COVID-19. The CDR3 DNA reads as TGTGCTAGCAGCTTAGAATATGGCGGGGGGAAGACCGGGGAGCTGTTTTTT. Amino acid sequence: CASSLEYGGGKTGELFF.